Shown below are 15 T cell receptor beta chains from a single sample sequenced in a study of identical twins. One entry per CDR3 protein results from TCRdb running MiXCR on the 5' RACE reads. The table shows a few hundred thousand distinct CDR3 sequences, with approximately 10% occurring only once. The same data also went into a second study, on yellow fever vaccine responses in identical twins.

The specimen sequenced was PBMCs. The receptors originated from a woman aged 18-29 years in good health.

This clonotype occurred many times. The chain uses TRBV24-1 and TRBJ2-5; D unclear. The CDR3 runs 12 residues. Trimming left V 3 bases short and J 7 bases short, with 8 bases between. Germline V gene data show CDR1 as KGHDR and CDR2 as SFDVKD. The DNA for the CDR3 is TGTGCCACCAGTGATGATTCAGGGACCCAGTACTTC. This codes for CATSDDSGTQYF.

This clonotype was detected ten times or more. The gene calls are TRBV5-1 and TRBJ2-2; maybe TRBD1 (5 bases). The V end lost 10 bases, the J end lost 6 bases, and 10 bases lay between the germline ends. Germline V lookup: CDR1 SGHRS, CDR2 YFSETQ. CDR3 size: 11 residues. The CDR3 DNA is TGCGCCTCCTGGGGCGCCGGGGAGCTGTTTTTT. As protein: CASWGAGELFF.

The table lists this clonotype with a few counts. The rearrangement uses TRBV20-1 and TRBJ2-3; TRBD2 matches at 7 bases. V dropped 4 bases and J dropped 2; count of bases not matched to a gene: 6. The CDR3 runs 14 residues. Per germline, CDR1 DFQATT and CDR2 SNEGSKA (reference sequence). The chain's CDR3 is CSATQAGSTDTQYF. CDR3 nucleotides: TGCAGTGCTACCCAAGCGGGATCCACAGATACGCAGTATTTT.

CDR3 nucleotide sequence: TGTGCCAGCAGTTTAAAGGGGTTTGGCTACGAGCAGTACTTC. This sequence encodes CASSLKGFGYEQYF. V and J are TRBV12-3 or TRBV12-4 and TRBJ2-7; maybe TRBD1 (5 bases). The CDR3 consists of 14 residues. The V gene lost 2 bases and the J gene lost 3 bases, with 11 bases spanning the gap.

At least ten counts were recorded for this clonotype. V usage is TRBV4-2 and J usage is TRBJ2-2, with 8 bases identical to TRBD2. The germline gives CDR1 LGHNA, CDR2 YNFKEQ. Losses at the gene ends were 3 bases for V and 8 bases for J; bases not matched to a gene: 8. The CDR3 extends over 15 amino acids. The CDR3 DNA reads TGTGCCAGCAGCCACTTTAGCGGGGAGGTGGGGGAGCTGTTTTTT. The encoded protein is CASSHFSGEVGELFF.

The chain has TRBV15 and TRBJ2-1; 15 bases fit TRBD2. After removal of 4 bases from V and 7 bases from J, the junction contained 5 bases not matched to a gene. The V gene's germline CDR1 is LNHNV and CDR2 YYDKDF (reference sequence). There are 16 residues in the CDR3. DNA of the CDR3: TGTGCCACCAGCATCTCCGGGACTAGCGGGAGGAATGAGCAGTTCTTC. Translating it yields CATSISGTSGRNEQFF.

This chain connects TRBV6-5 to TRBJ2-7; D is uncertain. The CDR3 has 14 residues. Germline-derived CDR1 and CDR2 are MNHEY and SVGAGI. V was pared by 2 bases and J by 3 bases, with 11 bases between. CDR3 region: CASSYGHGGYEQYF. CDR3 DNA: TGTGCCAGCAGTTACGGGCACGGTGGCTACGAGCAGTACTTC.

In regard to this clonotype: A clone one base away is much larger, so this may be a read error. The genes are TRBV4-3 and TRBJ2-7; 7 positions agree with TRBD2. CDR1 is LGHNA and CDR2 is YSLEER in the germline V gene. With 1 base clipped from V and 9 bases from J, the junction kept 9 bases outside the gene matches. The length of the CDR3 is 14 residues. The CDR3 reads CASSQVAASGGQYF. In nucleotides, the CDR3 is TGCGCCAGCAGCCAAGTGGCGGCGTCGGGGGGGCAGTACTTC.

This clonotype was counted between two and nine times. The chain links TRBV4-1 to TRBJ2-5; maybe TRBD2 (5 bases). The CDR3 is 14 residues long. Trimming took off 0 bases at V and 2 bases at J, with 7 bases between the two ends. Germline loops: CDR1 MGHRA, CDR2 YSYEKL. CDR3 nucleotide sequence: TGCGCCAGCAGCCAAGACTCGGGGCAAGAGACCCAGTACTTC. Translated, it gives CASSQDSGQETQYF.

The chain combines TRBV11-2 with TRBJ2-3; no firm D call. Germline-derived CDR1 and CDR2 are SGHAT and FQNNGV. The V end lost 5 bases, the J end lost 4 bases, and 13 bases lay between the germline ends. The CDR3 has 14 residues. CDR3 sequence: CASSRTSPPDTQYF. For the CDR3, the DNA is TGTGCCAGCAGCCGTACATCCCCCCCAGATACGCAGTATTTT.

V is TRBV29-1 and J is TRBJ2-1; TRBD2 aligns across 7 bases. The CDR3 sequence is 14 residues long. Germline lookup yields CDR1 SQVTM and CDR2 ANQGSEA. V shed 4 bases, J shed 6 bases, and the junction held 9 bases outside the gene matches. This chain's CDR3 is CSVGGRALSNEQFF. As DNA, the CDR3 is TGCAGCGTTGGGGGGAGGGCCTTAAGCAATGAGCAGTTCTTC.

This clonotype was recorded a few times. The chain uses TRBV12-3 or TRBV12-4 and TRBJ2-7; 9 bases align to TRBD1. This CDR3 comprises 16 residues. The J segment lost 3 bases and the V segment lost 5 bases, leaving 11 bases of the junction unmatched. The CDR3 loop reads CASSPTISGQGYEQYF. CDR3 sequence (DNA): TGTGCCAGCAGTCCAACCATTTCGGGACAGGGCTACGAGCAGTACTTC.

The chain recombines TRBV3-1 with TRBJ2-3; TRBD2 is a possible D gene (7 bases). The CDR3 extends over 17 amino acids. The germline CDR1 and CDR2 sequences are LGHDT and YNNKEL (reference sequence). The germline V and J ends were trimmed by 4 bases and 4 bases, with 21 bases remaining between them. In DNA, the CDR3 is TGTGCCAGCAGCCCCCACCAAGGTGGGGGGGCCGCAGATACGCAGTATTTT. Amino acids: CASSPHQGGGAADTQYF.

This clonotype has a count of ten or more. V and J are TRBV5-1 and TRBJ2-1; no definite D call. The V end was cut by 0 bases, the J end by 0 bases, with 7 bases between. The CDR3 loop spans 15 amino acids. CDR1 SGHRS and CDR2 YFSETQ come from the germline V gene. The CDR3 loop reads CASSLDTSSYNEQFF. The CDR3 DNA is TGCGCCAGCAGCTTGGACACGAGCTCCTACAATGAGCAGTTCTTC.

This clonotype was seen only a few times. This sequence joins TRBV4-3 and TRBJ2-7, with 16 bases identical to TRBD2. The CDR3 runs 19 residues. The V gene end was trimmed by 0 bases and the J gene end by 3 bases; junction bases not matched to a gene: 8. The germline CDR1 and CDR2 sequences are LGHNA and YSLEER. The CDR3 bases are TGCGCCAGCAGCCAAGATGAAGGGGGACTAGCGGGAGGGAGCTACGAGCAGTACTTC. As protein: CASSQDEGGLAGGSYEQYF.